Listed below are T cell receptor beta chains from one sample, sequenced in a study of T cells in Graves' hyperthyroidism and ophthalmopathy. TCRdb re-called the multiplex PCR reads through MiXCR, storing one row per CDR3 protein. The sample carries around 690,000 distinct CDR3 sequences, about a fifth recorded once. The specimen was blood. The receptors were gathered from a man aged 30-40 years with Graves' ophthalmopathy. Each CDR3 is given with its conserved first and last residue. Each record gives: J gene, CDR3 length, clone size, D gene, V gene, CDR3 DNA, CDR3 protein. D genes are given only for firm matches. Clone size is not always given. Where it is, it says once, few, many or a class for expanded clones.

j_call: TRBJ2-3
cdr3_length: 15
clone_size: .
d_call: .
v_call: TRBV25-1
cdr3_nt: TGTGCCAGCAGTGGTTCCGGGACGGGGGCAGATACGCAGTATTTT
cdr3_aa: CASSGSGTGADTQYF

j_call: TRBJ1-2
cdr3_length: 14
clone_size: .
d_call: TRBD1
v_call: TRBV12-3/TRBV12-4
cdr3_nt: TGTGCCAGCAGTCAGACAGGGTTCAACTATGGCTACACCTTC
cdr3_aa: CASSQTGFNYGYTF

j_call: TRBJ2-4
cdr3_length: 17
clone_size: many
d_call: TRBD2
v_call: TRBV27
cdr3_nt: TGTGCCAGCAGTTCTCGCGGGAGCCACCTAGCCAAAAACATTCAGTACTTC
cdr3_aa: CASSSRGSHLAKNIQYF

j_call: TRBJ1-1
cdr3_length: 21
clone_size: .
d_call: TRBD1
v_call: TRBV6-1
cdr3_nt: TGTGCCAGCATTCACGTCGCCCCCCTCATCCTGGGGAGGGGGCTCAACACTGAAGCTTTCTTT
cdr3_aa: CASIHVAPLILGRGLNTEAFF

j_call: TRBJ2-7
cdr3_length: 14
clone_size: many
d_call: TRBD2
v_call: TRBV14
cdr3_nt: TGTGCCAGCAGCCAACGGGGGGAGACCTACGAGCAGTACTTC
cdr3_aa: CASSQRGETYEQYF

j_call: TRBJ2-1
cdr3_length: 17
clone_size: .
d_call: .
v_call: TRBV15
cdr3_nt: TGTGCCACCAGCAGAGATCCGGCGGGACAGAAGGGCGATGAGCAGTTCTTC
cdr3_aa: CATSRDPAGQKGDEQFF

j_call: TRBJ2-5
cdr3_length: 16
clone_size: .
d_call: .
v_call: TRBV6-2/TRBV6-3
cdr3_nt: TGTGCCAGCAGTTACCTCCCGACAGGGTGGGGAGGGACCCAGTACTTC
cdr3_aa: CASSYLPTGWGGTQYF

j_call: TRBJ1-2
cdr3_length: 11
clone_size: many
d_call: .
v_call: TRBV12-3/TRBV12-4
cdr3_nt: TGTGCCAGCAGTTTCGAGTATGGCTACACCTTC
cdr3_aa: CASSFEYGYTF

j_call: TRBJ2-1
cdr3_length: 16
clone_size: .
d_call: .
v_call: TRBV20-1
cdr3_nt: TGCAGTGCTAGAGAAGGGGCGGGGAGCTCCTACAATGAGCAGTTCTTC
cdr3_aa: CSAREGAGSSYNEQFF

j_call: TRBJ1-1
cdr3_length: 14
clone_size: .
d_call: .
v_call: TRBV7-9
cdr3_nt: TGTGCCAGCAGCTTAAGGAAAGGTGGCACTGAAGCTTTCTTT
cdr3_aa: CASSLRKGGTEAFF

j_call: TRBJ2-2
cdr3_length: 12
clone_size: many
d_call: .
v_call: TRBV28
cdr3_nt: TGTGCCAGCAGTTCGACAATCGGGGAGCTGTTTTTT
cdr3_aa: CASSSTIGELFF

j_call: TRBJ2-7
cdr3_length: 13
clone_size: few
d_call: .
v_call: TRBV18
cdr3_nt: TGTGCCAGTCGCCCCGACTCCGGCTACGAGCAGTACTTC
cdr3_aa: CASRPDSGYEQYF

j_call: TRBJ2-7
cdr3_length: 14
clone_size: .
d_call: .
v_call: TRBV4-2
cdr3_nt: TGTGCCAGCGGGAACCGGGACAACTCCTACGAGCAGTACTTC
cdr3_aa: CASGNRDNSYEQYF

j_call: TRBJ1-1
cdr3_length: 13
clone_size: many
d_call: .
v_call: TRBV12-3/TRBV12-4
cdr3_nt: TGTGCCAGCAGCTTAAGGGGGAACACTGAAGCTTTCTTT
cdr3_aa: CASSLRGNTEAFF

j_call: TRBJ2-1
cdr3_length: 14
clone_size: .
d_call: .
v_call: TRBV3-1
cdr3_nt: TGTGCCAGCACCACGATCGACCAAAGAGGTGAGCAGTTCTTC
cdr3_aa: CASTTIDQRGEQFF

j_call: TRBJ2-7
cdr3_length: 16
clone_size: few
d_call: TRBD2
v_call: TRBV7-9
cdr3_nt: TGTGCTAGCAGCTTTAATTCCGGGACTAGCACTTCCGAGCAGTACTTC
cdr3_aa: CASSFNSGTSTSEQYF

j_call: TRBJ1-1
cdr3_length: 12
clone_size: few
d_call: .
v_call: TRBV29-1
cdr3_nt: TGCAGCGTGACAGGATCGAACACTGAAGCTTTCTTT
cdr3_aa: CSVTGSNTEAFF

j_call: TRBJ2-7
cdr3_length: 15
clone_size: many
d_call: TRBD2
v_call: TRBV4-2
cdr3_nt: TGTGCCAGCAGCCGAGGACTAGCGGAATCCTACGAGCAGTACTTC
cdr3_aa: CASSRGLAESYEQYF

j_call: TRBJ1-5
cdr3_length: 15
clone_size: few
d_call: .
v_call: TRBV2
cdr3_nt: TGTGCCAGCACCGACAGTTTCCTTAGCAATCAGCCCCAGCATTTT
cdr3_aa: CASTDSFLSNQPQHF

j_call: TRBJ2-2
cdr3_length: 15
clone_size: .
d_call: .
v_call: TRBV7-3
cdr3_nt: TGTGCCAGCAGCTTGGAACCGGGGGTTCCCGGGGAGCTGTTTTTT
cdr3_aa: CASSLEPGVPGELFF

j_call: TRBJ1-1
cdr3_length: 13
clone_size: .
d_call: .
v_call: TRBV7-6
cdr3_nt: TGTGCCAGCAGCGCAGCCAAGAACACTGAAGCTTTCTTT
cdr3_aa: CASSAAKNTEAFF

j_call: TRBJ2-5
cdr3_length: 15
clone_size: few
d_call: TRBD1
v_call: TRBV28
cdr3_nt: TGTGCCAGCAGTAACACGCAGGGGGCTCTGGAGACCCAGTACTTC
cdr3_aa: CASSNTQGALETQYF

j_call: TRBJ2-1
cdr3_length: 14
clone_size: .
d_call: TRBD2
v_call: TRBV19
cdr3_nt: TGTGCCAGTAGTATACCGGGAGGGAGCAATGAGCAGTTCTTC
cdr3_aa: CASSIPGGSNEQFF

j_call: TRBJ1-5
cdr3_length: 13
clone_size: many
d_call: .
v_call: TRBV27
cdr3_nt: TGTGCCAGCAGCTTACAGTCCAATCAGCCCCAGCATTTT
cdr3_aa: CASSLQSNQPQHF